The 11 T cell receptor beta chains presented below share a single source sample, sequenced in a study of T-cell reconstitution after alpha-beta-depleted transplantation in children. Unique molecular identifiers featured in how the TCRbeta library was prepared. TCRdb reprocessed the PCR reads with MiXCR, giving one entry per CDR3 protein. The data contain over 450,000 distinct CDR3 sequences, roughly a tenth of them singletons. The starting material was PBMCs, obtained before TCRalphabeta/CD19-depleted stem cell transplant. The source of these receptors is a child aged 2 to 10 with inherited bone marrow failure, due to receive a stem cell transplant.

This clonotype was seen many times. This chain joins TRBV12-3 or TRBV12-4 and TRBJ1-5; D uncertain. Trimming took off 3 bases at V and 5 bases at J, with 8 bases between the two ends. The CDR3 consists of 13 residues. CDR3 loop: CASSFSFDQPQHF. The CDR3 nucleotides read TGTGCCAGCAGTTTTAGTTTTGATCAGCCCCAGCATTTT.

This clonotype was picked up a small number of times. This chain uses TRBV29-1 with TRBJ1-2; TRBD1 might be the D (6 bases). The CDR3 runs 13 residues. The V gene lost 5 bases and the J gene lost 8 bases, with 18 bases spanning the gap. CDR1 is SQVTM and CDR2 is ANQGSEA in the germline V gene. As DNA, the CDR3 is TGCAGCGTTCAAGGGGGGGGCGGCGGGGGCTACACCTTC. This encodes CSVQGGGGGGYTF.

A remark on this clonotype: Possible read error: a much larger clone is one base away. The gene calls are TRBV27 and TRBJ2-3, with a tentative D call TRBD1 (6 bases). The CDR3 covers 17 residues. CDR1 and CDR2 (germline): MNHEY, SMNVEV (reference sequence). The CDR3 DNA reads as TGTGCCAGCAGTTTTCAACAGGGTACACACACTGCAGATCCGCAGTATTTT. Protein: CASSFQQGTHTADPQYF.

Concerning this clonotype: A clone one base away is much larger, so this may be a read error. This chain uses TRBV27 with TRBJ2-1, with 11 bases lining up with TRBD1. Germline V gene sequence: CDR1 MNHEY, CDR2 SMNVEV (reference sequence). The CDR3 sequence is 18 residues long. The CDR3 nucleotides are TGTCCCAGCAGTGTGGACAGGGGGCCCCCCTTTCTATACAATGAGCAGTTCTTC. Its translation: CPSSVDRGPPFLYNEQFF.

Many counts were recorded for this clonotype. The rearrangement links TRBV28 to TRBJ1-2, with D uncertain. The length of the CDR3 is 13 residues. V lost 7 bases and J 7 bases, leaving 16 bases between the germline ends. Germline V gives CDR1 MDHEN, CDR2 SYDVKM. CDR3 protein: CASTPPGTGGYTF. The CDR3 DNA reads as TGTGCCAGCACCCCACCGGGTACGGGTGGCTACACCTTC.

This clonotype was counted at least ten times. This chain connects TRBV7-2 to TRBJ2-3; TRBD2 matches 9 bases. Germline V gene lookup returns CDR1 SGHTA and CDR2 FQGNSA. There are 13 residues in the CDR3. The V segment lost 11 bases and the J segment 5 bases; nucleotides outside the gene matches: 8. The CDR3 sequence: CAGRAGGEDTQYF. CDR3 sequence (DNA): TGTGCCGGCCGGGCGGGAGGGGAAGATACGCAGTATTTT.

The chain employs TRBV20-1 and TRBJ1-6; D is possibly TRBD1 (6 bases). Trimming pared 1 base from V and 7 bases from J, leaving 17 bases between. From germline, CDR1 is DFQATT and CDR2 SNEGSKA (reference sequence). CDR3 length: 16 amino acids. CDR3 loop: CSARAAGDGSNSPLHF. In DNA form, the CDR3 reads TGCAGTGCTAGAGCTGCAGGGGACGGTTCCAATTCACCCCTCCACTTT.

The chain couples TRBV5-4 to TRBJ1-2; no definite D call. Per the germline V gene, CDR1 is SGHNT and CDR2 is YYREEE (reference sequence). There are 13 residues in the CDR3. The V gene lost 1 base and the J gene lost 4 bases, with 8 bases spanning the gap. For the CDR3, the DNA is TGTGCCAGCAGCTTGCAGGAACTCTATGGCTACACCTTC. Encoded protein: CASSLQELYGYTF.

Turning to this clonotype: A much larger clone lies one base from this, so it may be a read error. The chain links TRBV28 to TRBJ1-5; D is unclear. The CDR3 is 15 amino acids. The V gene lost 6 bases and the J gene lost 4 bases, with 16 bases spanning the gap. Germline loops: CDR1 MDHEN, CDR2 SYDVKM. The CDR3 DNA follows: TGTGCCAGCAGGCTAAACAAGGACCCAAATCAGCCCCAGCATTTT. Translating gives CASRLNKDPNQPQHF.

The chain joins TRBV7-8 to TRBJ2-1, with 9 bases aligning to TRBD1. This CDR3 has 16 amino acids. Per the germline V gene, CDR1 is SGHVS and CDR2 is FQNEAQ. Unmatched junction bases numbered 11, after V lost 4 bases and J lost 7 bases. CDR3 sequence reads: CASSSNTGTGQNEQFF. The CDR3 coding sequence is TGTGCCAGCAGCTCGAACACCGGGACAGGGCAGAATGAGCAGTTCTTC.

This clonotype has ten or more counts. The rearrangement joins TRBV5-1 to TRBJ2-1; 13 nucleotides align to TRBD2. This CDR3 region has 15 residues. Germline CDR1 is SGHRS and CDR2 is YFSETQ. V lost 4 bases and J lost 7; bases outside the gene matches: 5. CDR3 coding DNA: TGCGCCAGCAGCCTCGGGACTAGCGGGACTAATGAGCAGTTCTTC. This translates into CASSLGTSGTNEQFF.